These T cell receptor beta chains were read from a single sample in a study of T cells in Graves' hyperthyroidism and ophthalmopathy. TCRdb re-called the multiplex PCR reads through MiXCR, storing one row per CDR3 protein. Of about 560,000 distinct CDR3 sequences in the sample, around 15% were seen once. The sequencing input was blood. The receptors come from a woman under 30 with Graves' hyperthyroidism. The CDR3 runs from the conserved cysteine through the conserved F or W. The D gene is left open where the match is weak. Part of the rows lack a size; the others show once, few, many or a class for expanded clones.

D: TRBD1; V: TRBV20-1; size: .; J: TRBJ2-5; CDR3: CSARDPGQGRETQYF; DNA: TGCAGTGCTAGAGACCCCGGACAGGGGAGGGAGACCCAGTACTTC
D: .; V: TRBV20-1; size: many; J: TRBJ2-3; CDR3: CSASRNSHTDTQYF; DNA: TGCAGTGCTAGTCGGAACAGTCACACAGATACGCAGTATTTT
D: .; V: TRBV28; size: many; J: TRBJ2-5; CDR3: CACRRVAGETQYF; DNA: TGTGCCTGCAGGAGGGTCGCCGGTGAGACCCAGTACTTC
D: .; V: TRBV12-3/TRBV12-4; size: many; J: TRBJ2-1; CDR3: CASSRGHAAGEQFF; DNA: TGTGCCAGCAGCCGGGGGCACGCGGCCGGTGAGCAGTTCTTC
D: TRBD2; V: TRBV3-1; size: .; J: TRBJ2-4; CDR3: CASSQEGGRGWNIQYF; DNA: TGTGCCAGCAGCCAAGAGGGCGGGAGGGGATGGAACATTCAGTACTTC
D: .; V: TRBV7-2; size: few; J: TRBJ2-6; CDR3: CASSLVQGLGSGANVLTF; DNA: TGTGCCAGCAGCTTAGTTCAAGGACTCGGCTCTGGGGCCAACGTCCTGACTTTC
D: TRBD1; V: TRBV2; size: many; J: TRBJ1-1; CDR3: CASSRDSRMNTEAFF; DNA: TGTGCCAGCAGTCGGGACAGTAGAATGAACACTGAAGCTTTCTTT
D: TRBD1; V: TRBV20-1; size: many; J: TRBJ1-1; CDR3: CSARDWDRVTEAFF; DNA: TGCAGTGCTAGGGACTGGGACAGGGTGACTGAAGCTTTCTTT
D: TRBD2; V: TRBV7-2; size: many; J: TRBJ2-1; CDR3: CASSLILAGGSYNEQFF; DNA: TGTGCCAGCAGCTTAATACTAGCGGGAGGCTCCTACAATGAGCAGTTCTTC
D: TRBD2; V: TRBV20-1; size: .; J: TRBJ2-3; CDR3: CSAISGGTDTQYF; DNA: TGCAGTGCTATTAGCGGGGGAACAGATACGCAGTATTTT
D: .; V: TRBV6-2/TRBV6-3; size: .; J: TRBJ1-1; CDR3: CASTPRLNTEAFF; DNA: TGTGCCAGCACCCCCCGTTTGAACACTGAAGCTTTCTTT
D: .; V: TRBV3-1; size: many; J: TRBJ1-2; CDR3: CASSQYGEGGYTF; DNA: TGTGCCAGCAGCCAATACGGGGAGGGCGGCTACACCTTC
D: TRBD2; V: TRBV7-9; size: many; J: TRBJ2-3; CDR3: CASSQTTGRSTDTQYF; DNA: TGTGCCAGCAGTCAAACCACCGGGAGGAGCACAGATACGCAGTATTTT
D: .; V: TRBV9; size: many; J: TRBJ2-1; CDR3: CASSVASYNEQFF; DNA: TGTGCCAGCAGCGTAGCCTCGTACAATGAGCAGTTCTTC
D: TRBD1; V: TRBV20-1; size: many; J: TRBJ2-7; CDR3: CSARAPGQGLYEQYF; DNA: TGCAGTGCTAGAGCGCCGGGACAGGGTTTGTACGAGCAGTACTTC
D: .; V: TRBV6-1; size: few; J: TRBJ1-6; CDR3: CASSERGANSPLHF; DNA: TGTGCCAGCAGTGAGAGGGGAGCCAATTCACCCCTCCACTTT
D: TRBD2; V: TRBV12-3/TRBV12-4; size: many; J: TRBJ2-3; CDR3: CASSLVPSGRDTQYF; DNA: TGTGCCAGCAGTTTAGTTCCCTCCGGGAGGGATACGCAGTATTTT
D: .; V: TRBV7-9; size: .; J: TRBJ1-5; CDR3: CASSLGDGHSNQPQHF; DNA: TGTGCCAGCAGCTTAGGGGACGGACATAGCAATCAGCCCCAGCATTTT
D: .; V: TRBV3-1; size: .; J: TRBJ2-5; CDR3: CASSGRVPGLVGEETQCF; DNA: TGTGCCAGCAGTGGGCGGGTTCCGGGCTTGGTTGGAGAGGAGACCCAGTGCTTC
D: TRBD2; V: TRBV4-2; size: many; J: TRBJ2-3; CDR3: CASSQSASGGGTDTQYF; DNA: TGTGCCAGCAGCCAATCGGCTAGCGGTGGAGGCACAGATACGCAGTATTTT
D: TRBD2; V: TRBV29-1; size: many; J: TRBJ2-1; CDR3: CSAPGLAGHNEQFF; DNA: TGCAGCGCTCCCGGACTAGCGGGACACAATGAGCAGTTCTTC
D: TRBD2; V: TRBV9; size: many; J: TRBJ2-3; CDR3: CASSVLAGVTDTQYF; DNA: TGTGCCAGCAGCGTTCTAGCGGGAGTGACAGATACGCAGTATTTT
D: TRBD2; V: TRBV6-1; size: many; J: TRBJ2-3; CDR3: CASSILAGASTDTQYF; DNA: TGTGCCAGCAGTATACTAGCGGGGGCTAGCACAGATACGCAGTATTTT
D: TRBD2; V: TRBV20-1; size: .; J: TRBJ2-7; CDR3: CSARNRLAGSYEQYF; DNA: TGCAGTGCTAGGAATAGACTAGCGGGAAGCTACGAGCAGTACTTC
D: TRBD2; V: TRBV3-1; size: .; J: TRBJ2-1; CDR3: CASRPKVAGGDNEQFF; DNA: TGTGCCAGCAGGCCAAAGGTTGCGGGGGGAGACAATGAGCAGTTCTTC
D: TRBD2; V: TRBV15; size: many; J: TRBJ2-3; CDR3: CATSSRRTSLDTQYF; DNA: TGTGCCACCAGCTCAAGACGGACTAGTTTGGATACGCAGTATTTT
D: .; V: TRBV4-2; size: .; J: TRBJ2-3; CDR3: CASSQAGEMADTQYF; DNA: TGTGCCAGCAGCCAAGCCGGGGAGATGGCAGATACGCAGTATTTT
D: .; V: TRBV28; size: many; J: TRBJ1-6; CDR3: CASSLGATRFNSPLHF; DNA: TGTGCCAGCAGTTTGGGGGCCACTCGGTTTAATTCACCCCTCCACTTT
D: .; V: TRBV25-1; size: .; J: TRBJ1-2; CDR3: CASSELVYGYTF; DNA: TGTGCCAGCAGTGAACTGGTCTATGGCTACACCTTC
D: TRBD2; V: TRBV20-1; size: many; J: TRBJ2-3; CDR3: CRGTSGSRSTDTQYF; DNA: TGCAGGGGGACTAGCGGGAGCCGTAGCACAGATACGCAGTATTTT
D: .; V: TRBV27; size: .; J: TRBJ1-2; CDR3: CASSPLPGHRDGYTF; DNA: TGTGCCAGCAGTCCGCTCCCGGGACACCGCGACGGCTACACCTTC
D: TRBD2; V: TRBV20-1; size: many; J: TRBJ2-5; CDR3: CSARDRGGGSQETQYF; DNA: TGCAGTGCTAGAGATCGGGGGGGTGGTTCCCAAGAGACCCAGTACTTC
D: .; V: TRBV20-1; size: .; J: TRBJ2-3; CDR3: CSASGRTGRLGDTQYF; DNA: TGCAGTGCTAGTGGAAGGACTGGCAGGTTGGGAGATACGCAGTATTTT